The 17 T cell receptor beta chains in this list originate from one sample, sequenced in a study of T-cell memory formation after mild COVID-19. One entry per CDR3 protein results from TCRdb running MiXCR on the 5' RACE reads. The profile covers a few hundred thousand distinct CDR3 sequences, with about a fifth appearing a single time and approximately 8.4% taken by the ten largest. The sequenced sample consisted of PBMCs or a T cell subset sorted from them (not recorded which). These receptors originate from an adult woman who had mild COVID-19 (a few samples of this study predate the infection). Cell type and time point are not known.

The J gene is TRBJ1-2, the V gene TRBV5-1, with TRBD1 identical over 9 bases. The CDR3 length is 15 residues. Germline trimming cut 1 base from V and 3 bases from J; bases unmatched to any gene: 4. Germline CDR1 SGHRS, CDR2 YFSETQ. The CDR3 here is CASSLYRGPDYGYTF. The CDR3 coding sequence is TGCGCCAGCAGCTTGTACAGGGGGCCGGACTATGGCTACACCTTC.

V is TRBV7-9 and J is TRBJ2-7, with D possibly TRBD1 on 6 matching bases. Looked up from germline, CDR1 is SEHNR and CDR2 is FQNEAQ (reference sequence). The CDR3 extends over 14 amino acids. Trimming cost V 2 bases and J 5 bases, with 13 bases left between them. DNA for the CDR3: TGTGCCAGCAGCTTACGACAGGACGGAAACGAGCAGTACTTC. Encoded protein: CASSLRQDGNEQYF. The whole variable domain, filled in from reference TRBV7-9 and TRBJ2-7, reads DTGVSQNPRHKITKRGQNVTFRCDPISEHNRLYWYRQTLGQGPEFLTYFQNEAQLEKSRLLSDRFSAERPKGSFSTLEIQRTEQGDSAMYLCASSLRQDGNEQYFGPGTRLTVT.

The chain couples TRBV11-2 to TRBJ2-7; 9 bases align to TRBD1. Germline V gene data show CDR1 as SGHAT and CDR2 as FQNNGV. The CDR3 consists of 15 residues. The V and J ends lost 1 base and 4 bases, in that order; junction bases with no gene match: 5. The CDR3 region is CASSLAPGQGYEQYF. The CDR3 region has the DNA TGTGCCAGCAGCTTAGCACCGGGACAGGGTTACGAGCAGTACTTC.

The V and J genes are TRBV3-1 and TRBJ2-1, with 7 bases matching TRBD2. The CDR3 has 15 amino acids. The ends lost 1 base at V and 8 bases at J; junction bases unmatched: 8. Germline V gene sequence: CDR1 LGHDT, CDR2 YNNKEL (reference sequence). As DNA, the CDR3 is TGTGCCAGCAGCCAAGCGGGACTAAAAAGAGATGAGCAGTTCTTC. This codes for CASSQAGLKRDEQFF.

This clonotype was seen only a few times. The V call is TRBV2, the J call TRBJ2-2; tentatively, D is TRBD1 (5 bases). V lost 11 bases and J lost 1, with 11 bases in between. This CDR3 spans 13 amino acids. From germline, CDR1 is SNHLY and CDR2 FYNNEI. As DNA, the CDR3 is TGTGCCGGCTCAGGGTTGAACACCGGGGAGCTGTTTTTT. Translation: CAGSGLNTGELFF.

The chain carries TRBV24-1 and TRBJ2-4; the match to TRBD1 covers 12 bases. Germline V gives CDR1 KGHDR, CDR2 SFDVKD. This CDR3 contains 18 residues. V lost 3 bases, J lost 7 bases, and 12 bases stayed unmatched. The CDR3 region is CATSDAPGQGAGANIQYF. Written as DNA, the CDR3 is TGTGCCACCAGTGATGCTCCGGGACAGGGGGCAGGGGCGAACATTCAGTACTTC.

The chain carries TRBV7-9 and TRBJ2-5; D remains unclear. The V end lost 7 bases, the J end lost 7 bases, and 19 bases lay between the germline ends. Germline CDR1 SEHNR, CDR2 FQNEAQ (reference sequence). CDR3 size: 14 residues. CDR3 in amino acids: CASIMTPPLGTQYF. The CDR3, as DNA: TGTGCCAGCATTATGACCCCACCATTGGGGACCCAGTACTTC.

This clonotype came up a few times. This rearrangement joins TRBV10-3 to TRBJ2-7; either TRBD1 or TRBD2 may supply D (5 bases each). Trimming removed 5 bases at V and 0 bases at J, with 20 bases between. The CDR3 length is 17 residues. Germline CDR1 is ENHRY and CDR2 is SYGVKD. CDR3 protein: CAISRDGDGGLSYEQYF. CDR3 DNA: TGTGCCATCAGTAGAGATGGGGACGGCGGCCTCTCCTACGAGCAGTACTTC.

In this sample, this clonotype turned up a few times. This chain joins TRBV6-5 and TRBJ1-1; D remains unclear. The germline V gene has CDR1 MNHEY and CDR2 SVGAGI. The CDR3 is 15 residues long. Trimming shortened V by 3 bases and J by 0 bases, and 11 bases separated the two germline ends. The CDR3 region has the DNA TGTGCCAGCAGTTATTCGGGGTTCATGAACACTGAAGCTTTCTTT. This translates into CASSYSGFMNTEAFF.

This clonotype has a handful of counts. The genes are TRBV7-9 and TRBJ2-1; 7 nucleotides align to TRBD2. The V gene's germline CDR1 is SEHNR and CDR2 FQNEAQ (reference sequence). Trimming at V came to 5 bases and at J to 7 bases, leaving 11 bases not matched to a gene. The CDR3 length is 15 residues. In nucleotides, the CDR3 is TGTGCCAGCAGCCCAGTCCTGCGGCGGGAGAATGAGCAGTTCTTC. Translation gives CASSPVLRRENEQFF.

This clonotype has a handful of counts. The genes are TRBV4-3 and TRBJ2-7, with D unclear. Trimming removed 0 bases from V and 4 bases from J, with 7 bases in between. The germline gives CDR1 LGHNA, CDR2 YSLEER. This CDR3 region has 13 residues. For the CDR3, the DNA is TGCGCCAGCAGCCAAGATCAGACATACGAGCAGTACTTC. Encoded protein: CASSQDQTYEQYF.

This clonotype was detected a few times. The V gene is TRBV5-6, the J gene TRBJ2-5; no definite D call. This CDR3 has 16 residues. CDR1 is SGHDT and CDR2 is YYEEEE in the germline V gene. The V end was cut by 2 bases, the J end by 4 bases, with 18 bases between. CDR3 in amino acids: CASSFGFGPLRETQYF. The CDR3 DNA reads TGTGCCAGCAGCTTTGGTTTCGGACCCCTGCGAGAGACCCAGTACTTC.

This clonotype was seen ten or more times. The chain carries TRBV5-1 and TRBJ2-1; D assignment may be TRBD1 or TRBD2 (5 bases each). CDR3 length: 15 amino acids. The germline V and J ends were trimmed by 2 bases and 0 bases, with 9 bases remaining between them. Germline values: CDR1 SGHRS, CDR2 YFSETQ. CDR3: CASSFGASSYNEQFF. The DNA for the CDR3 is TGCGCCAGCAGCTTCGGGGCCAGCTCCTACAATGAGCAGTTCTTC.

This chain joins TRBV18 and TRBJ1-5; 10 bases agree with TRBD1. Germline assignment: CDR1 KGHSH and CDR2 LQKENI. The junction had 7 bases not matched to a gene; V was cut back by 3 bases and J by 2 bases. The CDR3 loop spans 17 amino acids. Here the CDR3 DNA reads TGTGCCAGCTCACCCATAGGGACAGGGGCGGGCAATCAGCCCCAGCATTTT. Amino acids: CASSPIGTGAGNQPQHF. Full variable domain (remainder filled in from reference TRBV18 and TRBJ1-5): NAGVMQNPRHLVRRRGQEARLRCSPMKGHSHVYWYRQLPEEGLKFMVYLQKENIIDESGMPKERFSAEFPKEGPSILRIQQVVRGDSAAYFCASSPIGTGAGNQPQHFGDGTRLSIL.

Only a few counts were recorded for this clonotype. The V gene is TRBV5-1, the J gene TRBJ2-1; 7 bases are a match to TRBD2. Germline V gene sequence: CDR1 SGHRS, CDR2 YFSETQ. CDR3 length equals 15 residues. With 4 bases clipped from V and 0 bases from J, the junction kept 4 bases outside the gene matches. The CDR3 bases are TGCGCCAGCAGCATCGCTAGCGGCTCCTACAATGAGCAGTTCTTC. Amino acid sequence: CASSIASGSYNEQFF.

The chain combines TRBV4-1 with TRBJ1-2, with 11 bases lining up with TRBD1. This CDR3 has 20 residues. The germline V gene has CDR1 MGHRA and CDR2 YSYEKL. The junction had 22 bases not matched to a gene; V was cut back by 2 bases and J by 8 bases. In nucleotides, the CDR3 is TGCGCCAGCAGCCAACCCTGGGATCGGGACAGGGGGAATGTGGGGGGCGGCTACACCTTC. It specifies CASSQPWDRDRGNVGGGYTF.

This rearrangement joins TRBV6-5 to TRBJ2-5; possible D gene TRBD2, 6 bases. There are 16 residues in the CDR3. The V gene's germline CDR1 is MNHEY and CDR2 SVGAGI. With 4 bases removed from V and 5 bases from J, the gap between germline ends came to 20 bases. CDR3 in DNA: TGTGCCAGCAGTTTACTATTATCGGGTCGGGGGGAGACCCAGTACTTC. This codes for CASSLLLSGRGETQYF.